The clone carrying this TCR beta chain was detected only a few times. This entry belongs to a study of neoadjuvant anti-PD-1 for oral cavity cancer. Assay used: immunoSEQ multiplex PCR; TCRdb lists only in-frame clones, some missing. This sample has under 10,000 clones, with about 66% found just once. Trimming shortened V by 8 bases and J by 1 base, and 18 bases separated the two germline ends. CDR1 is SNHLY, CDR2 FYNNEI, per germline. The CDR3 contains 16 residues. The chain has TRBV2 and TRBJ1-5, with D unclear. This TCR was recovered from a person aged 40-85 years with oral cavity squamous cell carcinoma. Specimen: tumor tissue, collected before nivolumab (anti-PD-1) treatment. CDR3 loop: CASLQKDPASNQPQHF. CDR3 in DNA: TGTGCCAGCCTCCAAAAGGATCCGGCCAGCAATCAGCCCCAGCATTTT.